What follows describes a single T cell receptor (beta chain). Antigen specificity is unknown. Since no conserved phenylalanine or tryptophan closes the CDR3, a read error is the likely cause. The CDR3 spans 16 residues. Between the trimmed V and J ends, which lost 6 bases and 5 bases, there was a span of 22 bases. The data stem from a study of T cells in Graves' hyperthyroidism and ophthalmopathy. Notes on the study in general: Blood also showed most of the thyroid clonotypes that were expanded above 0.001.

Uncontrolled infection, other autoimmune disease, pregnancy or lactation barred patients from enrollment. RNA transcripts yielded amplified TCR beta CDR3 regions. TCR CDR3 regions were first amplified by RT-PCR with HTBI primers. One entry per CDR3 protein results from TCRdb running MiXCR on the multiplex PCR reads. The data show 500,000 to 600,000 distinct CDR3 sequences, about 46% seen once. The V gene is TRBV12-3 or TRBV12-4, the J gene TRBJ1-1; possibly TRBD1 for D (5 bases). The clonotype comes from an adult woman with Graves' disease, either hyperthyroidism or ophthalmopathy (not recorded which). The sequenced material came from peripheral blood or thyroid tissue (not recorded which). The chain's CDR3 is CASSPLTGRKRTEAFS. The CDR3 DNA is TGTGCCAGCAGCCCCTTAACGGGACGGAAGCGGACTGAAGCTTTCTCT.